These T cell receptor beta chains were read from a single sample in a study of brain metastases from non-small cell lung cancer. Profiled with immunoSEQ multiplex PCR; TCRdb holds only in-frame clones, not every one. The profile shows over a thousand clones, roughly 85% of them singletons. The sample consisted of tissue from a brain metastasis. These receptors were collected from a donor at least 40 years old with non-small cell lung cancer. CDR3s include the opening cysteine and the closing phenylalanine or tryptophan. The D gene is left open where the match is weak. A clone size is listed for some rows: how often the clone was seen (once, few, many), or a class if it is expanded.

v_call,j_call,d_call,clone_size,cdr3_aa,cdr3_nt
TRBV30,TRBJ2-1,TRBD2,NA,CAWSPGLPYNEQFF,TGTGCCTGGAGTCCGGGACTACCCTACAATGAGCAGTTCTTC
TRBV4-1,TRBJ2-7,NA,NA,CASSRRLFYEQYF,TGCGCCAGCAGCCGCAGACTATTCTACGAGCAGTACTTC
TRBV7-9,TRBJ2-5,NA,NA,CASSSPETQYF,TGTGCCAGCAGCTCCCCTGAGACCCAGTACTTC
TRBV24-1,TRBJ2-7,NA,NA,CATSDHRVSYEQYF,TGTGCCACCAGTGACCACAGGGTTTCCTACGAGCAGTACTTC
TRBV28,TRBJ1-1,NA,NA,CASRTLGMGTEAFF,TGTGCCAGCCGAACCCTCGGGATGGGCACTGAAGCTTTCTTT
TRBV4-1,TRBJ2-2,TRBD2,NA,CASSYSGGNTGELFF,TGCGCCAGCAGTTATAGCGGGGGGAACACCGGGGAGCTGTTTTTT
TRBV28,TRBJ1-4,TRBD1,NA,CASNSPTGGSEKLFF,TGTGCCAGCAATTCCCCGACAGGGGGAAGTGAAAAACTGTTTTTT
TRBV27,TRBJ2-7,NA,few,CASSLGVVNEQYF,TGTGCCAGTAGTTTAGGAGTTGTTAACGAGCAGTACTTC
TRBV5-4,TRBJ1-1,NA,NA,CASSLVGGASTEAFF,TGTGCCAGCAGCTTGGTGGGGGGCGCGAGCACTGAAGCTTTCTTT
TRBV7-6,TRBJ2-3,TRBD1,NA,CASSQSTGELSTQYF,TGTGCCAGCAGCCAGTCGACAGGGGAGTTGAGTACGCAGTATTTT
TRBV3-1/TRBV3-2,TRBJ1-6,TRBD1,NA,CASSRAIQGARGSPLHF,TGTGCCAGCAGCCGAGCGATACAGGGGGCTAGGGGTTCACCCCTCCACTTT
TRBV10-1,TRBJ2-4,NA,NA,CASSQYRASIQYF,TGCGCCAGCAGTCAATACAGGGCGAGCATTCAGTACTTC
TRBV6-1,TRBJ2-3,TRBD1,NA,CASSEEGTGLDTQYF,TGTGCCAGCAGTGAAGAGGGGACAGGGTTAGATACGCAGTATTTT
TRBV7-6,TRBJ1-3,NA,NA,CASSHLGRGSTGNIIYF,TGTGCCAGCAGCCACCTCGGGCGGGGTTCAACTGGAAACATCATATATTTT
TRBV19,TRBJ1-1,NA,NA,CASSLLLNTEAFF,TGTGCCAGTAGTCTTCTCTTGAACACTGAAGCTTTCTTT
TRBV5-6,TRBJ2-2,NA,NA,CASSALDRSGELFF,TGTGCCAGCAGCGCGTTAGACAGGTCCGGGGAGCTGTTTTTT
TRBV7-9,TRBJ2-5,NA,NA,CASSLTETQYF,TGTGCCAGCAGCTTAACGGAGACCCAGTACTTC
TRBV7-9,TRBJ2-2,NA,NA,CASSAAPGKTLNTGELFF,TGTGCCAGTAGCGCAGCGCCCGGGAAAACTCTGAACACCGGGGAGCTGTTTTTT
TRBV5-5,TRBJ2-2,NA,NA,CASSLEVTGELFF,TGTGCCAGCAGCTTGGAGGTCACCGGGGAGCTGTTTTTT
TRBV5-4,TRBJ1-2,TRBD1,NA,CASSPGQGANFYGYTF,TGTGCCAGCAGCCCCGGACAGGGGGCCAACTTCTATGGCTACACCTTC
TRBV7-9,TRBJ2-1,NA,NA,CASSPRVGRYNEQFF,TGTGCCAGCAGCCCCAGAGTAGGAAGGTACAATGAGCAGTTCTTC
TRBV28,TRBJ2-3,NA,once,CASSLRDTQYF,TGTGCCAGCAGTTTACGAGATACGCAGTATTTT
TRBV11-3,TRBJ2-1,NA,NA,CASSLVPGVGYNEQFF,TGTGCCAGCAGCTTAGTTCCGGGAGTCGGCTACAATGAGCAGTTCTTC
TRBV3-1/TRBV3-2,TRBJ2-1,TRBD2,NA,CASSLSAGVNEQFF,TGTGCCAGCAGCCTTAGTGCGGGAGTCAATGAGCAGTTCTTC
TRBV9,TRBJ2-2,NA,NA,CASSVSTNAGELFF,TGTGCCAGCAGCGTTTCTACCAACGCCGGGGAGCTGTTTTTT
TRBV7-2,TRBJ2-3,NA,NA,CASSFGGTSTDTQYF,TGTGCCAGCAGCTTTGGCGGGACTAGCACAGATACGCAGTATTTT
TRBV7-2,TRBJ2-7,NA,once,CASSSLLTYEQYF,TGTGCCAGCAGCTCTCTATTAACGTACGAGCAGTACTTC
TRBV11-3,TRBJ2-1,NA,NA,CASKEEINNNEQFF,TGTGCCAGCAAAGAAGAGATAAACAACAATGAGCAGTTCTTC